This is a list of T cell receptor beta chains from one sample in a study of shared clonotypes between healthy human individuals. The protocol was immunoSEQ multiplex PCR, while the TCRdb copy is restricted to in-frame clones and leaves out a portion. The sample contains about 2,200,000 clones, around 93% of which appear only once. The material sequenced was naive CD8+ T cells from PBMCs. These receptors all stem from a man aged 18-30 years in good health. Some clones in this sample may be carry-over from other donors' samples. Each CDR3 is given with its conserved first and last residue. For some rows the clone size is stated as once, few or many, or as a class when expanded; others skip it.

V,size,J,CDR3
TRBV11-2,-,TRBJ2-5,CASSFWGQETQYF
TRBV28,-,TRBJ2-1,CASSLTEGGVNEQFF
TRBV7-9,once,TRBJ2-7,CASREGGYEQYF
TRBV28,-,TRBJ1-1,CASSFSSWNTEAFF
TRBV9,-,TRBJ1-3,CASSDRDSGNTIYF
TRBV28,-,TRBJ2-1,CASSLDGRGEFF
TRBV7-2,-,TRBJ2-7,CASSFTGSLYEQYF
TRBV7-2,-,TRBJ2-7,CASSPGLRGEQYF
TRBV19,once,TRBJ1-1,CASSTRTDRGNTEAFF
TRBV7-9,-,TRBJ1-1,CASRPAGDRWADTEAFF
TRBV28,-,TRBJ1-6,CASSSIKTEAPLHF
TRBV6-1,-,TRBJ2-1,CASSEASGQSNPNEQFF
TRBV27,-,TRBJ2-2,CASSLISDILPGELFF
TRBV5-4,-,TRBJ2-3,CASSFILAGVTDTQYF
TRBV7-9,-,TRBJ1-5,CASSPVQSNQPQHF
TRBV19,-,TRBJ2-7,CASTGGSTYEQYF
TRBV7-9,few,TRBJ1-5,CASSLASQPQHF
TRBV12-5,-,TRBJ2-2,CANRRGELFF
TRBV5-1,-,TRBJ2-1,CASGTGGMDEQFF
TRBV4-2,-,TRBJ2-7,CASSQEVLSEQYF
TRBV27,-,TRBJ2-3,CASTPGLAGTDTQYF
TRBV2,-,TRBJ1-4,CAMLGTGQGSFPRNEKLFF
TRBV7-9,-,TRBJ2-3,CASSLDTTSVTDTQYF
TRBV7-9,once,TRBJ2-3,CATSGTSGTADTQYF
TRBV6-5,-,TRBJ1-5,CASSRDGINQPQHF
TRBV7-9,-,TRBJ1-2,CASSLGQGAYGYTF
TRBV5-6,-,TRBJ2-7,CASSFWGREHEQYF
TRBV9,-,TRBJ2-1,CASSPRHPPHNEQFF
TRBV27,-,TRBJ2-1,CATGLAAYNEQFF